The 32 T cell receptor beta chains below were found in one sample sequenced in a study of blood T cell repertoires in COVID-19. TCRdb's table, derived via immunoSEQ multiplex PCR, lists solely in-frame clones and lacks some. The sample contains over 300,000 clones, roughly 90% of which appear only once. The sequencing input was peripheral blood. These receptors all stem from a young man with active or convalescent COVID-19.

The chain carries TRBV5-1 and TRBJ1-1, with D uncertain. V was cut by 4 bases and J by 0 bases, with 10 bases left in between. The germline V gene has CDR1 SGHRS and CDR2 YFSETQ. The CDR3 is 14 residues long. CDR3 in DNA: TGCGCCAGCAGCAGAGGGTCCATGAACACTGAAGCTTTCTTT. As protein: CASSRGSMNTEAFF. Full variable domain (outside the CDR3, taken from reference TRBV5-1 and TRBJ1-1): KAGVTQTPRYLIKTRGQQVTLSCSPISGHRSVSWYQQTPGQGLQFLFEYFSETQRNKGNFPGRFSGRQFSNSRSEMNVSTLELGDSALYLCASSRGSMNTEAFFGQGTRLTVV.

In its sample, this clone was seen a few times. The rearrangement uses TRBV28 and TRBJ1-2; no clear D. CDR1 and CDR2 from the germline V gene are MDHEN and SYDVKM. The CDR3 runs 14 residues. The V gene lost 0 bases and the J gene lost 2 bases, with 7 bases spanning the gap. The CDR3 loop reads CASSLWAENYGYTF. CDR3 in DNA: TGTGCCAGCAGTTTATGGGCGGAAAACTATGGCTACACCTTC.

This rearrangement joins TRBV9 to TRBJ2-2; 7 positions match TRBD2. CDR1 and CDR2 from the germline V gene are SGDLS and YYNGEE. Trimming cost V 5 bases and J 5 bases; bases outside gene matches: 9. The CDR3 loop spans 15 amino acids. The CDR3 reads CASSYAASGTGELFF. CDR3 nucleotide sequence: TGTGCCAGCAGTTACGCGGCTAGCGGAACCGGGGAGCTGTTTTTT.

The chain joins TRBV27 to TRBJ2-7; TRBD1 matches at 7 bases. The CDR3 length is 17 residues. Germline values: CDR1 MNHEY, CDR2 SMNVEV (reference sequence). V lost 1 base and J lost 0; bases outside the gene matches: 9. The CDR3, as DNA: TGTGCCAGCAGTTTATATGGTCGGACAGGAAGCTCCTACGAGCAGTACTTC. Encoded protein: CASSLYGRTGSSYEQYF.

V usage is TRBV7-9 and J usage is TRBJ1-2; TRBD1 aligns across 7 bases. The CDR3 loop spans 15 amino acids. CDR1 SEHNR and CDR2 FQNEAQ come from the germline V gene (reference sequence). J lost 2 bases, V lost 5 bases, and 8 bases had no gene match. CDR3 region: CASSPRQGPNYGYTF. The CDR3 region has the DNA TGTGCCAGCAGCCCTCGACAGGGACCAAACTATGGCTACACCTTC.

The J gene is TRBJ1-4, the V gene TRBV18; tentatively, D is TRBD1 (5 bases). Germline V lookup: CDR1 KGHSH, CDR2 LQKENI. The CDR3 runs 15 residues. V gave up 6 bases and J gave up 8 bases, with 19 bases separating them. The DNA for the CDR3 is TGTGCCAGCTCCCCCAGCCCCATGCGGGACGAAAAACTGTTTTTT. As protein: CASSPSPMRDEKLFF.

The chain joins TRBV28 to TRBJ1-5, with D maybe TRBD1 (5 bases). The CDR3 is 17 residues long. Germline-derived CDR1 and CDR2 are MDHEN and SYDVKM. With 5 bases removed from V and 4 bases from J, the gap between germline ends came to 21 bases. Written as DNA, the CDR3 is TGTGCCAGCAGTCGGGAGGGGATTCGGAAGAGAAATCAGCCCCAGCATTTT. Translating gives CASSREGIRKRNQPQHF.

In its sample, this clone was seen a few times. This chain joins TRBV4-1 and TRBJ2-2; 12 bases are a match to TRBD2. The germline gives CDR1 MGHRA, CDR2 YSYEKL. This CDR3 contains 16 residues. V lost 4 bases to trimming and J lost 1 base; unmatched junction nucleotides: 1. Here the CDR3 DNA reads TGCGCCAGCAGCCGGACTAGCGGGGTGAACACCGGGGAGCTGTTTTTT. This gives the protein CASSRTSGVNTGELFF.

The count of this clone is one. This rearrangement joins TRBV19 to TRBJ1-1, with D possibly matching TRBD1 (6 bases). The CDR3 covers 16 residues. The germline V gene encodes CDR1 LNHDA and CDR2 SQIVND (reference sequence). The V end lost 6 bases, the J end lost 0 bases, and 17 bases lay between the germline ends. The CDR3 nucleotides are TGTGCCAGTAGGATCCGGGACAACCGTTTGAACACTGAAGCTTTCTTT. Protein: CASRIRDNRLNTEAFF. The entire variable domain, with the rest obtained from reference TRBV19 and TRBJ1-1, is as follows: DGGITQSPKYLFRKEGQNVTLSCEQNLNHDAMYWYRQDPGQGLRLIYYSQIVNDFQKGDIAEGYSVSREKKESFPLTVTSAQKNPTAFYLCASRIRDNRLNTEAFFGQGTRLTVV.

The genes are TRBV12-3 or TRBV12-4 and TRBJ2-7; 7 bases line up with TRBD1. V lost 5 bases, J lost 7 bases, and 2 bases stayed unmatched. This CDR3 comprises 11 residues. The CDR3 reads CASSQTGEQYF. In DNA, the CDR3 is TGTGCCAGCAGTCAGACAGGGGAGCAGTACTTC.

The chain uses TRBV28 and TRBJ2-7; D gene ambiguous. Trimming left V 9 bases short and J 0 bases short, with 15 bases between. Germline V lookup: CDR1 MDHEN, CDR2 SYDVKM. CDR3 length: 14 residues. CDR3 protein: CASRRLSGSYEQYF. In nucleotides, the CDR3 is TGTGCCAGTAGAAGGCTATCAGGCTCCTACGAGCAGTACTTC. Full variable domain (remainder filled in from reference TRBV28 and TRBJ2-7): DVKVTQSSRYLVKRTGEKVFLECVQDMDHENMFWYRQDPGLGLRLIYFSYDVKMKEKGDIPEGYSVSREKKERFSLILESASTNQTSMYLCASRRLSGSYEQYFGPGTRLTVT.

CDR3 bases: TGCGCCAGCAGCCTGCCGACAGGGGTCTACGAGCAGTACTTC. It yields the protein CASSLPTGVYEQYF. The rearrangement links TRBV5-1 to TRBJ2-7; 8 positions agree with TRBD1. Losses at the gene ends were 4 bases for V and 3 bases for J; bases not matched to a gene: 6. Germline V gene sequence: CDR1 SGHRS, CDR2 YFSETQ. The CDR3 extends over 14 amino acids.

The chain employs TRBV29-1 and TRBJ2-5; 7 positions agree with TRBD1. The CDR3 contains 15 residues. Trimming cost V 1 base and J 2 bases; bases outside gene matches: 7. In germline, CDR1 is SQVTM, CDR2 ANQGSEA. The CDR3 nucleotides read TGCAGCGTTGAAGCAACGCCGGACAGGCAAGAGACCCAGTACTTC. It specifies CSVEATPDRQETQYF.

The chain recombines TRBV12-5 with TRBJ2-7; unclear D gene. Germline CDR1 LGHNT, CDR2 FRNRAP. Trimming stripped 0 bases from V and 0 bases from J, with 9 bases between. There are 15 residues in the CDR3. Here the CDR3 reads CASGLVLSSSYEQYF. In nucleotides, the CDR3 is TGTGCTAGTGGTTTGGTACTGTCTAGCTCCTACGAGCAGTACTTC. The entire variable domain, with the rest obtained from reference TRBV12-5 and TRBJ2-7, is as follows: DARVTQTPRHKVTEMGQEVTMRCQPILGHNTVFWYRQTMMQGLELLAYFRNRAPLDDSGMPKDRFSAEMPDATLATLKIQPSEPRDSAVYFCASGLVLSSSYEQYFGPGTRLTVT.

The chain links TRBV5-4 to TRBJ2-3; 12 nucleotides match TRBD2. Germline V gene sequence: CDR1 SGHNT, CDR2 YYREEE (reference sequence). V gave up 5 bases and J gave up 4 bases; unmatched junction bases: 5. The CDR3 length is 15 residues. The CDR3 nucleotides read TGTGCCAGCAGAACGACTAGCGGGAGTGCAGATACGCAGTATTTT. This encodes CASRTTSGSADTQYF.

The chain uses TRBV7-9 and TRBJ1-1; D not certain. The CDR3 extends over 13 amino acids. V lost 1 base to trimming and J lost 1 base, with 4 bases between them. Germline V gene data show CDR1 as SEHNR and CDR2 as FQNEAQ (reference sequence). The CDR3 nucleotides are TGTGCCAGCAGCTTAGTGGCGAACACTGAAGCTTTCTTT. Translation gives CASSLVANTEAFF. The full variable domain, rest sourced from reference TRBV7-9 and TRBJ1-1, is DTGVSQNPRHKITKRGQNVTFRCDPISEHNRLYWYRQTLGQGPEFLTYFQNEAQLEKSRLLSDRFSAERPKGSFSTLEIQRTEQGDSAMYLCASSLVANTEAFFGQGTRLTVV.

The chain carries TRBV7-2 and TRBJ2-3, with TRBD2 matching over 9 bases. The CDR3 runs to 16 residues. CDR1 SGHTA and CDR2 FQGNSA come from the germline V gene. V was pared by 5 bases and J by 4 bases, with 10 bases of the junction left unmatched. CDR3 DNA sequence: TGTGCCAGCAGCCATCCCCCTGCGGGGGGGTCAGATACGCAGTATTTT. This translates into CASSHPPAGGSDTQYF. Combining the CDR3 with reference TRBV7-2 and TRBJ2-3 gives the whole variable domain GAGVSQSPSNKVTEKGKDVELRCDPISGHTALYWYRQSLGQGLEFLIYFQGNSAPDKSGLPSDRFSAERTGGSVSTLTIQRTQQEDSAVYLCASSHPPAGGSDTQYFGPGTRLTVL.

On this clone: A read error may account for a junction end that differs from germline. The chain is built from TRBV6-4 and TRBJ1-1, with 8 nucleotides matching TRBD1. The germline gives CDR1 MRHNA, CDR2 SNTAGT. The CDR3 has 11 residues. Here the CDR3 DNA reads TGTGCCAGCAGTGACGCCGACAGGGGTTACTTT. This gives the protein CASSDADRGYF.

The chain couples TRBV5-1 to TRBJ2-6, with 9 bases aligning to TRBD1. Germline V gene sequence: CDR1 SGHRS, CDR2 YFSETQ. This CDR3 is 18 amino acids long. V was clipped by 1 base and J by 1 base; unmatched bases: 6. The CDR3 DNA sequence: TGCGCCAGCAGCTTGAAAACAGGGGGCATTTCTGGGGCCAACGTCCTGACTTTC. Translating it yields CASSLKTGGISGANVLTF.

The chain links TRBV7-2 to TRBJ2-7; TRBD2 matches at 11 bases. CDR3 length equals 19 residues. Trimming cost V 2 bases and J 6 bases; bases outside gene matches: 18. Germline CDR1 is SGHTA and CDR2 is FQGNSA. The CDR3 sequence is CASSLIARFTSGSFVEQYF. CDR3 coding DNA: TGTGCCAGCAGCTTAATAGCACGATTCACTAGCGGGAGCTTCGTCGAGCAGTACTTC.

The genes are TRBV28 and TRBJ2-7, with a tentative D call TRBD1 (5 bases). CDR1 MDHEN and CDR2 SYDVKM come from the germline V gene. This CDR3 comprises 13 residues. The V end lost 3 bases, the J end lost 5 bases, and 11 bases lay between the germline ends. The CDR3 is CASSFPGYDEQYF. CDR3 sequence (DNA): TGTGCCAGCAGTTTCCCAGGGTACGACGAGCAGTACTTC.

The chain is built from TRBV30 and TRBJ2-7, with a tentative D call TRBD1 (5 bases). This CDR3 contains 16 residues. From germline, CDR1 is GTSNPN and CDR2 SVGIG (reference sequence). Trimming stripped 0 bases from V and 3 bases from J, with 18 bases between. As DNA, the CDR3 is TGTGCCTGGAGTGTCCTCGCAGGGAAAAGCGTCTACGAGCAGTACTTC. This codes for CAWSVLAGKSVYEQYF.

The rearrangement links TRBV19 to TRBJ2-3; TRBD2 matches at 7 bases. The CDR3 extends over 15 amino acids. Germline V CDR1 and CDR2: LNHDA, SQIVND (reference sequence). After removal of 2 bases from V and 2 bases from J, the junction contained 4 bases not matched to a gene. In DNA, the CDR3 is TGTGCCAGTAGTATAACTAGCGACTACACAGATACGCAGTATTTT. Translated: CASSITSDYTDTQYF.

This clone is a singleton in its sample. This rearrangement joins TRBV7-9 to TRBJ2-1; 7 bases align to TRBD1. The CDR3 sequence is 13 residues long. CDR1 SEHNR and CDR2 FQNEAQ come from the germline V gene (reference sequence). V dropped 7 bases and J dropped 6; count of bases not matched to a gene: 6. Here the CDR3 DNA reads TGTGCCAGCACGTGGGCAGGGGGCAATGAGCAGTTCTTC. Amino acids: CASTWAGGNEQFF.

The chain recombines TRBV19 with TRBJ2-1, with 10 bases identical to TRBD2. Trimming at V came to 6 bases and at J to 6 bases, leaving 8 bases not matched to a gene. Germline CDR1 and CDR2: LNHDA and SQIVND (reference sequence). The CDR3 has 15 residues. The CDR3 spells CASRTSGAPGNEQFF. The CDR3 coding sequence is TGTGCCAGTAGAACTAGCGGGGCCCCTGGCAATGAGCAGTTCTTC.

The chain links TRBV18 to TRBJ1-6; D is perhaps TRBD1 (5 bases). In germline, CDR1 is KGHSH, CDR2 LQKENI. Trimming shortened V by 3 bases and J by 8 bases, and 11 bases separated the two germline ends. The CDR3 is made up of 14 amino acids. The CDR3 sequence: CASSPGRADSPLHF. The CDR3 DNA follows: TGTGCCAGCTCACCTGGCAGGGCTGATTCACCCCTCCACTTT.

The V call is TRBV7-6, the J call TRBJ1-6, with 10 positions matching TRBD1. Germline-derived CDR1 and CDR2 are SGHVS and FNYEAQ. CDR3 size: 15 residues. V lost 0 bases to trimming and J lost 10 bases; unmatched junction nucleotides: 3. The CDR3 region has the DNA TGTGCCAGCAGCTTAGCGACAGGGGGCAAGTCACCCCTCCACTTT. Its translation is CASSLATGGKSPLHF.

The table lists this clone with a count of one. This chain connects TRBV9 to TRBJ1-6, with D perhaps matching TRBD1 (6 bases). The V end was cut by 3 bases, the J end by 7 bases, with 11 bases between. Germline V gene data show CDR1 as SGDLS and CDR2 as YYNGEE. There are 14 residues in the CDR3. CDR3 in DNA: TGTGCCAGCAGCGCCACAGGGTCCAATTCACCCCTCCACTTT. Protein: CASSATGSNSPLHF.

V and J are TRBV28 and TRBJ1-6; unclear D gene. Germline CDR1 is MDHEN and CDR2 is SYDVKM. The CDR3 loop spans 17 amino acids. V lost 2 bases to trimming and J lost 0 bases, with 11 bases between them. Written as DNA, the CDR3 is TGTGCCAGCAGTTTAATCCGTCGGAGCTCCTATAATTCACCCCTCCACTTT. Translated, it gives CASSLIRRSSYNSPLHF.

The CDR3 loop reads CASRALAGGTEAFF. DNA for the CDR3: TGTGCCAGCAGAGCACTAGCTGGCGGCACTGAAGCTTTCTTT. V gene TRBV6-4 combines with J gene TRBJ1-1; D is ambiguous. CDR3 length: 14 residues. From germline, CDR1 is MRHNA and CDR2 SNTAGT. Trimming cost V 6 bases and J 4 bases, with 15 bases left between them.

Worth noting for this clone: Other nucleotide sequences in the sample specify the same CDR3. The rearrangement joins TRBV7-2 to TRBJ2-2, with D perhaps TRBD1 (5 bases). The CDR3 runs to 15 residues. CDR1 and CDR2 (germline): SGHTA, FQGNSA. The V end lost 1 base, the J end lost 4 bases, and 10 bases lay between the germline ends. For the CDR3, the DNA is TGTGCCAGCAGCTTAGTAGTGCAGGGCACCGGGGAGCTGTTTTTT. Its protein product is CASSLVVQGTGELFF.

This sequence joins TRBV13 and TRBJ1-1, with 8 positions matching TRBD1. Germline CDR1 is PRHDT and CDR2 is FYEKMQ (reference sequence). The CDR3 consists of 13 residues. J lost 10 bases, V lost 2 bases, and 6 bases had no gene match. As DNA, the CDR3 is TGTGCCAGCAGCTTACCTCAGGGGGCTGGAGCTTTCTTT. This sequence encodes CASSLPQGAGAFF. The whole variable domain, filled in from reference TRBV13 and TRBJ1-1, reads AAGVIQSPRHLIKEKRETATLKCYPIPRHDTVYWYQQGPGQDPQFLISFYEKMQSDKGSIPDRFSAQQFSDYHSELNMSSLELGDSALYFCASSLPQGAGAFFGQGTRLTVV.